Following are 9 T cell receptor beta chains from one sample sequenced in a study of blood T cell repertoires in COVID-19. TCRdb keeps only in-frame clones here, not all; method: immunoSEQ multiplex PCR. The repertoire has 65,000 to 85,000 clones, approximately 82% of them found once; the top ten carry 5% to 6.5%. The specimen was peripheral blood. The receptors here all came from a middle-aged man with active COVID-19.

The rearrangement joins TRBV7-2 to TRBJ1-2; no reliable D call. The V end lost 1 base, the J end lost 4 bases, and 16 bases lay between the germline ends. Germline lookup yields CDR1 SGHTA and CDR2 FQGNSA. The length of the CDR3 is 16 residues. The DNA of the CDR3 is TGTGCCAGCAGCTTAGAAGTTACCCACTCCTCCTATGGCTACACCTTC. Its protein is CASSLEVTHSSYGYTF.

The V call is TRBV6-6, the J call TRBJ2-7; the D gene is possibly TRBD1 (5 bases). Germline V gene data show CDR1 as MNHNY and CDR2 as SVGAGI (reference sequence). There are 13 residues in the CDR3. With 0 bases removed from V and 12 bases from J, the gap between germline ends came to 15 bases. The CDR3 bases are TGTGCCAGCAGTTACTCCGGGCAGGGTCCAGCGTACTTC. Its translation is CASSYSGQGPAYF.

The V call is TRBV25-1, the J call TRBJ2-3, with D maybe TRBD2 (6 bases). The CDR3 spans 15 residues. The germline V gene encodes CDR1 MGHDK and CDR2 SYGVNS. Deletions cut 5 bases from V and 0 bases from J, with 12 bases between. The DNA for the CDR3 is TGTGCCAGCAGTTCTAGCGATACTAGCACAGATACGCAGTATTTT. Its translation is CASSSSDTSTDTQYF.

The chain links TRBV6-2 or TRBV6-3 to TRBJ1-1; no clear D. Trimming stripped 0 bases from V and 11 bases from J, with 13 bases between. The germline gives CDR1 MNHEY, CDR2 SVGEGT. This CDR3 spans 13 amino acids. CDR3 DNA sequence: TGTGCCAGCAGTTACTCGAAATCTGCGGGGGCTTTCTTT. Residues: CASSYSKSAGAFF.

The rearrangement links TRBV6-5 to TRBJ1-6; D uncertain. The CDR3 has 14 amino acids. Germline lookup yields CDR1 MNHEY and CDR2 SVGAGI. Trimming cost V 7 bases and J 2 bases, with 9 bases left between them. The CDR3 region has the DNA TGTGCCAGCAATACGGGGACCTATAATTCACCCCTCCACTTT. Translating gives CASNTGTYNSPLHF.

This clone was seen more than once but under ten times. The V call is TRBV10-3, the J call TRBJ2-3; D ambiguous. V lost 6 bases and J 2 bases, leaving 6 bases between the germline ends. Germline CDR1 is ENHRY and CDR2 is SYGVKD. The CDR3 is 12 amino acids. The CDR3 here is CAISYDTDTQYF. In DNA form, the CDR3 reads TGTGCCATCAGCTACGACACAGATACGCAGTATTTT.

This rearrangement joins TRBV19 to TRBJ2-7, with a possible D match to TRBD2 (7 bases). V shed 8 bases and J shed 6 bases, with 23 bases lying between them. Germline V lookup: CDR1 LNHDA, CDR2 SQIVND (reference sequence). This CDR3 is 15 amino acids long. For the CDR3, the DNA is TGTGCCAGTGGGGGGGTCGGCGCAGGGGACCGCGAGCAGTACTTC. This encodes CASGGVGAGDREQYF.

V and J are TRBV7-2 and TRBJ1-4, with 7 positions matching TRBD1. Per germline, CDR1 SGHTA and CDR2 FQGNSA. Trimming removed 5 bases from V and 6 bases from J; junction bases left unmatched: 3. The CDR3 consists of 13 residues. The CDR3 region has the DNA TGTGCCAGCAGCGTCGACAGGGATGAAAAACTGTTTTTT. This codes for CASSVDRDEKLFF.

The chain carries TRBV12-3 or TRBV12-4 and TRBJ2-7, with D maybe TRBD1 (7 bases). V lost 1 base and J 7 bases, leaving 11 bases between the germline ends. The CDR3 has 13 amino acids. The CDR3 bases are TGTGCCAGCAGTTTAGGGGGGGACAGAGAGCAGTACTTC. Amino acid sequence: CASSLGGDREQYF.